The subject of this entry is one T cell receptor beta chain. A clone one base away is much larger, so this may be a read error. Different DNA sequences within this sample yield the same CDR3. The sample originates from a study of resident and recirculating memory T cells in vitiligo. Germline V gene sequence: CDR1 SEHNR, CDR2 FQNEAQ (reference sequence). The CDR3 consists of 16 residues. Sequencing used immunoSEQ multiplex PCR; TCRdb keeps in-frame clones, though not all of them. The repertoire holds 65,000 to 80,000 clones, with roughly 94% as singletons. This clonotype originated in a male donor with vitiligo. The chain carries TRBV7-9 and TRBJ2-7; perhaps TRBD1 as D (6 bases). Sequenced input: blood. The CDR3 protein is CASSHRAGEGFYEQYF. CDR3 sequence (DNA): TGTGCCAGCAGCCACCGGGCAGGGGAAGGTTTTTACGAGCAGTATTTC.